These 32 T cell receptor beta chains were sequenced from one sample in a study of blood T cell repertoires in COVID-19. Profiling relied on immunoSEQ multiplex PCR, and the TCRdb table lists in-frame clones only, not all of them. The sample comprises more than 60,000 clones, 65% to 85% of which are singletons, and about 5.8% rests with the top ten. The sample was peripheral blood. The receptors shown here come from a man in his 60s with active or convalescent COVID-19.

The V call is TRBV6-5, the J call TRBJ1-1; no definite D call. The germline V and J ends were trimmed by 6 bases and 7 bases, with 6 bases remaining between them. The CDR3 is made up of 10 amino acids. CDR1 is MNHEY and CDR2 is SVGAGI in the germline V gene. CDR3 sequence: CASSLVEAFF. The DNA for the CDR3 is TGTGCCAGCAGCCTCGTTGAAGCTTTCTTT.

This clone was detected only once. The rearrangement links TRBV6-6 to TRBJ1-2, with a weak D call TRBD1 (6 bases). This CDR3 contains 11 residues. The germline V gene has CDR1 MNHNY and CDR2 SVGAGI (reference sequence). Trimming removed 6 bases at V and 8 bases at J, with 10 bases between. The CDR3 DNA is TGTGCCAGCAGCCCAGGGGAGGGCTACACCTTC. This codes for CASSPGEGYTF.

The J gene is TRBJ2-7, the V gene TRBV6-5; 13 positions agree with TRBD2. Germline CDR1 MNHEY, CDR2 SVGAGI. The CDR3 contains 15 residues. The V and J ends lost 2 bases and 3 bases, in that order; junction bases with no gene match: 1. The CDR3 DNA reads TGTGCCAGCAGTTACGGGACTAGCGGGGACTACGAGCAGTACTTC. Its translation: CASSYGTSGDYEQYF.

V is TRBV19 and J is TRBJ2-3, with D possibly TRBD1 on 6 matching bases. Germline V gives CDR1 LNHDA, CDR2 SQIVND (reference sequence). This CDR3 has 15 amino acids. Trimming removed 1 base from V and 2 bases from J, with 10 bases in between. The CDR3 loop is CASSIGGTPTDTQYF. CDR3 coding DNA: TGTGCCAGTAGTATAGGGGGGACACCCACAGATACGCAGTATTTT. Combining the CDR3 with reference TRBV19 and TRBJ2-3 gives the whole variable domain DGGITQSPKYLFRKEGQNVTLSCEQNLNHDAMYWYRQDPGQGLRLIYYSQIVNDFQKGDIAEGYSVSREKKESFPLTVTSAQKNPTAFYLCASSIGGTPTDTQYFGPGTRLTVL.

The rearrangement joins TRBV7-2 to TRBJ1-5, with 8 bases matching TRBD1. The V and J ends lost 5 bases and 3 bases, in that order; junction bases with no gene match: 9. CDR1 is SGHTA and CDR2 is FQGNSA in the germline V gene. This CDR3 is built from 16 residues. The CDR3 region is CASSQGAGGVNQPQHF. Written as DNA, the CDR3 is TGTGCCAGCAGCCAAGGTGCAGGGGGCGTCAATCAGCCCCAGCATTTT.

This sequence joins TRBV12-5 and TRBJ2-5; D possibly corresponds to TRBD2 (6 bases). V lost 1 base and J lost 4, with 10 bases in between. The germline gives CDR1 LGHNT, CDR2 FRNRAP. CDR3 size: 14 residues. The DNA for the CDR3 is TGTGCTAGTGGTTTGGGAGGGACTCCAGAGACCCAGTACTTC. This gives the protein CASGLGGTPETQYF.

The table lists this clone with a few counts. J is TRBJ2-1 and V is TRBV7-6; possibly TRBD1 for D (5 bases). CDR1 is SGHVS, CDR2 FNYEAQ, per germline. This CDR3 spans 15 amino acids. V gave up 4 bases and J gave up 4 bases, with 14 bases separating them. Here the CDR3 DNA reads TGTGCCAGCAGCTACCAACAGAGACAGTACAATGAGCAGTTCTTC. This codes for CASSYQQRQYNEQFF.

The rearrangement joins TRBV3-1 (or the pseudogene TRBV3-2) to TRBJ1-2; 11 nucleotides line up with TRBD1. The CDR3 loop spans 16 amino acids. V shed 6 bases and J 0 bases; nucleotides not matched to a gene: 6. CDR1 is LGHDT and CDR2 is YNNKEL in the germline V gene (reference sequence). The DNA for the CDR3 is TGTGCCAGCAGAGGACAGGGGGCCAGAACTAACTATGGCTACACCTTC. Translation gives CASRGQGARTNYGYTF.

This sequence joins TRBV7-2 and TRBJ1-6; TRBD1 agrees at 8 bases. The germline CDR1 and CDR2 sequences are SGHTA and FQGNSA. V lost 3 bases, J lost 10 bases, and 2 bases stayed unmatched. The CDR3 loop spans 13 amino acids. CDR3 in DNA: TGTGCCAGCAGCTTGGACAGGGCCTCACCCCTCCACTTT. Its translation is CASSLDRASPLHF.

This rearrangement joins TRBV6-2 or TRBV6-3 to TRBJ2-4; the D gene is possibly TRBD2 (6 bases). V lost 6 bases, J lost 1 base, and 19 bases lay in between. Germline loops: CDR1 MNHEY, CDR2 SVGEGT. This CDR3 is built from 17 residues. Written as DNA, the CDR3 is TGTGCCAGCAGCACCCCAAGGGGAGGTCGGGCCAAAAACATTCAGTACTTC. Protein product: CASSTPRGGRAKNIQYF.

The gene calls are TRBV11-1 and TRBJ1-1; D not resolved. The germline V gene has CDR1 SGHAT and CDR2 FQDESV (reference sequence). This CDR3 has 16 amino acids. V lost 5 bases and J 1 base, leaving 17 bases between the germline ends. CDR3 in DNA: TGTGCCAGCAGCCGCGGGCATTCCGCTACGAACACTGAAGCTTTCTTT. Its translation is CASSRGHSATNTEAFF.

V and J are TRBV2 and TRBJ1-3, with D tentatively TRBD1 (6 bases). V dropped 7 bases and J dropped 4 bases, with 14 bases sitting between them. CDR3 length: 14 amino acids. Looked up from germline, CDR1 is SNHLY and CDR2 is FYNNEI. The CDR3 region has the DNA TGTGCCAGCACCTCCGGGACATCGGGAAACACCATATATTTT. This codes for CASTSGTSGNTIYF.

V usage is TRBV6-2 or TRBV6-3 and J usage is TRBJ1-1; the D is unclear. Trimming cost V 5 bases and J 0 bases, with 13 bases left between them. Germline assignment: CDR1 MNHEY and CDR2 SVGEGT. The CDR3 has 15 residues. The CDR3 DNA is TGTGCCAGCAGTACGCCCTTATACATGAACACTGAAGCTTTCTTT. The encoded protein is CASSTPLYMNTEAFF.

This chain uses TRBV15 with TRBJ1-5; no firm D call. V lost 0 bases, J lost 8 bases, and 11 bases lay in between. Germline V gene sequence: CDR1 LNHNV, CDR2 YYDKDF (reference sequence). The CDR3 is 14 amino acids. CDR3 DNA sequence: TGTGCCACCAGCAGAGACAGCTTGGCGGAGCCCCAGCATTTT. It is translated as CATSRDSLAEPQHF.

Here the CDR3 DNA reads TGTGCCAGCAGCTTAAGGGCGAAACAGGGGGGCTATGGCTACACCTTC. The encoded protein is CASSLRAKQGGYGYTF. The rearrangement uses TRBV5-6 and TRBJ1-2; 8 nucleotides agree with TRBD1. Germline loops: CDR1 SGHDT, CDR2 YYEEEE. After removal of 2 bases from V and 4 bases from J, the junction contained 10 bases not matched to a gene. This CDR3 has 16 amino acids.

The chain recombines TRBV9 with TRBJ2-7; 7 bases are a match to TRBD1. This CDR3 has 14 residues. J was trimmed by 0 bases and V by 0 bases; bases with no gene match: 0. Germline V gene sequence: CDR1 SGDLS, CDR2 YYNGEE. The CDR3 region is CASSVGDSSYEQYF. As DNA, the CDR3 is TGTGCCAGCAGCGTAGGGGACAGCTCCTACGAGCAGTACTTC.

This clone was observed many times. This chain connects TRBV15 to TRBJ2-7; 7 bases align to TRBD1. Germline-derived CDR1 and CDR2 are LNHNV and YYDKDF (reference sequence). The V and J ends lost 6 bases and 0 bases, in that order; junction bases with no gene match: 11. This CDR3 contains 16 residues. CDR3 sequence reads: CATSDRAEKLSYEQYF. The CDR3 DNA reads as TGTGCCACCAGTGACAGGGCAGAAAAACTCTCCTACGAGCAGTACTTC.

This clone was found once. V and J are TRBV7-2 and TRBJ2-3; 8 bases map to TRBD2. Germline V lookup: CDR1 SGHTA, CDR2 FQGNSA. This CDR3 is built from 14 residues. Trimming cost V 6 bases and J 7 bases; bases outside gene matches: 9. The CDR3 region is CASSSGLGQNTQYF. The CDR3, as DNA: TGTGCCAGCAGTTCGGGACTAGGGCAGAATACGCAGTATTTT.

This chain connects TRBV4-1 to TRBJ1-1; D may be TRBD1 (5 bases). Trimming pared 1 base from V and 0 bases from J, leaving 12 bases between. The CDR3 spans 16 residues. The germline CDR1 and CDR2 sequences are MGHRA and YSYEKL. Here the CDR3 DNA reads TGCGCCAGCAGCCAAGGTTGGGGCAGTATGAACACTGAAGCTTTCTTT. Its translation: CASSQGWGSMNTEAFF.

The chain carries TRBV7-2 and TRBJ2-6; D is perhaps TRBD2 (5 bases). The CDR3 covers 16 residues. Trimming removed 1 base at V and 7 bases at J, with 14 bases between. Per germline, CDR1 SGHTA and CDR2 FQGNSA. This CDR3 reads CASSLGSRRGANVLTF. For the CDR3, the DNA is TGTGCCAGCAGCTTAGGGAGCCGCCGGGGAGCCAACGTCCTGACTTTC.

This chain connects TRBV5-4 to TRBJ1-2; D uncertain. Trimming took 0 bases from V and 4 from J, leaving 16 bases between them. The CDR3 contains 16 residues. In germline, CDR1 is SGHNT, CDR2 YYREEE (reference sequence). The chain's CDR3 is CASSLDGVAYTYGYTF. For the CDR3, the DNA is TGTGCCAGCAGCTTGGACGGGGTTGCCTATACCTATGGCTACACCTTC.

The gene calls are TRBV6-2 or TRBV6-3 and TRBJ1-5, with 7 bases matching TRBD1. V was clipped by 4 bases and J by 6 bases; unmatched bases: 12. The CDR3 is made up of 16 amino acids. Germline V gene sequence: CDR1 MNHEY, CDR2 SVGEGT. CDR3 bases: TGTGCCAGCAGTTCCGGAGTTGGACAGGTGCCTCAGCCCCAGCATTTT. The encoded protein is CASSSGVGQVPQPQHF.

The chain couples TRBV3-1 (or the pseudogene TRBV3-2) to TRBJ2-7; TRBD1 is a possible D gene (5 bases). Germline V gene data show CDR1 as LGHDT and CDR2 as YNNKEL (reference sequence). The CDR3 consists of 15 residues. The V gene lost 4 bases and the J gene lost 2 bases, with 15 bases spanning the gap. The CDR3 region is CASSPNPDTAYEQYF. The CDR3 DNA is TGTGCCAGCAGCCCGAACCCGGACACCGCCTACGAGCAGTACTTC.

The V call is TRBV2, the J call TRBJ1-1; D remains unclear. V gave up 2 bases and J gave up 1 base, with 11 bases separating them. Germline V gene lookup returns CDR1 SNHLY and CDR2 FYNNEI. CDR3 length equals 15 residues. The CDR3 nucleotides are TGTGCCAGCAGTGAATTACCGTCAGGGAACACTGAAGCTTTCTTT. Protein: CASSELPSGNTEAFF.

This clone appeared a single time. The CDR3 here is CASSLTYRATGTEAFF. DNA for the CDR3: TGCGCCAGCAGCCTTACGTACAGGGCCACGGGGACTGAAGCTTTCTTT. The chain combines TRBV4-1 with TRBJ1-1; TRBD1 is a possible D gene (6 bases). CDR1 and CDR2 from the germline V gene are MGHRA and YSYEKL. This CDR3 region has 16 residues. V was trimmed by 4 bases and J by 5 bases, leaving 20 bases between them.

This clone has a count of ten or more. The chain is built from TRBV7-2 and TRBJ1-2, with D perhaps matching TRBD1 (6 bases). This CDR3 region has 17 residues. The V and J ends lost 1 base and 5 bases respectively, with 20 bases between them. Germline V gene data show CDR1 as SGHTA and CDR2 as FQGNSA. The CDR3 sequence: CASSLVGASRGRYGYTF. CDR3 DNA sequence: TGTGCCAGCAGCTTAGTCGGGGCCTCGCGGGGGCGATATGGCTACACCTTC.

This sequence joins TRBV29-1 and TRBJ1-2, with D unresolved. V lost 3 bases and J 8 bases, leaving 13 bases between the germline ends. The CDR3 totals 12 residues. Germline loops: CDR1 SQVTM, CDR2 ANQGSEA. The CDR3 protein is CSVDGSSGGYTF. The CDR3 DNA sequence: TGCAGCGTTGATGGGTCGTCGGGGGGCTACACCTTC.

The chain has TRBV7-2 and TRBJ1-5, with D hard to call. The CDR3 contains 15 residues. CDR1 and CDR2 from the germline V gene are SGHTA and FQGNSA. Trimming left V 3 bases short and J 7 bases short, with 16 bases between. For the CDR3, the DNA is TGTGCCAGCAGCTTGGGCCCCAGAGCTGTACAGCCCCAGCATTTT. As protein: CASSLGPRAVQPQHF.

V and J are TRBV7-9 and TRBJ2-3; D unresolved. CDR1 is SEHNR, CDR2 FQNEAQ, per germline (reference sequence). CDR3 length: 15 residues. V gave up 1 base and J gave up 1 base, with 9 bases separating them. The CDR3: CASSLGSLGTDTQYF. Here the CDR3 DNA reads TGTGCCAGCAGCTTAGGCAGCCTAGGCACAGATACGCAGTATTTT.

The chain joins TRBV3-1 (or the pseudogene TRBV3-2) to TRBJ1-1, with TRBD1 matching over 11 bases. V lost 6 bases and J lost 11; bases outside the gene matches: 8. The CDR3 runs to 13 residues. The germline CDR1 and CDR2 sequences are LGHDT and YNNKEL (reference sequence). This CDR3 reads CASRVEDRGPAFF. The CDR3 region has the DNA TGTGCCAGCAGGGTCGAGGACAGGGGGCCGGCTTTCTTT.

The rearrangement links TRBV5-1 to TRBJ1-2, with D tentatively TRBD1 (6 bases). This CDR3 contains 18 residues. Germline assignment: CDR1 SGHRS and CDR2 YFSETQ. The V end lost 4 bases, the J end lost 0 bases, and 22 bases lay between the germline ends. CDR3 DNA: TGCGCCAGCAGCCCGGGTGGGACATCCAAAATAACTAACTATGGCTACACCTTC. It is translated as CASSPGGTSKITNYGYTF. Variable domain in full (rest from reference TRBV5-1 and TRBJ1-2): KAGVTQTPRYLIKTRGQQVTLSCSPISGHRSVSWYQQTPGQGLQFLFEYFSETQRNKGNFPGRFSGRQFSNSRSEMNVSTLELGDSALYLCASSPGGTSKITNYGYTFGSGTRLTVV.

The rearrangement links TRBV11-2 to TRBJ1-2; 7 positions agree with TRBD1. This CDR3 spans 16 amino acids. From germline, CDR1 is SGHAT and CDR2 FQNNGV. V gave up 5 bases and J gave up 1 base; unmatched junction bases: 10. CDR3 sequence (DNA): TGTGCCAGCAGCCCAGCGACAGGGCGGGTTAACTATGGCTACACCTTC. Its protein product is CASSPATGRVNYGYTF.